The clone carrying this T cell receptor beta chain was observed once. Methods used by the authors: Estimated nucleated cell counts came from reference gene primer amplification. Clones were sequenced by immunoSEQ multiplex PCR, and TCRdb holds only the in-frame ones, with some missing. V, J and clone size were drawn from that table, and D and trimming were deduced from the DNA. The table lists fewer than 300,000 clones, 70% to 85% of them singletons, with around 3.2% in the top ten. The V gene lost 5 bases and the J gene lost 4 bases, with 12 bases spanning the gap. CDR3 length: 14 amino acids. From germline, CDR1 is MGHDK and CDR2 SYGVNS. These data come from a study of blood T cell repertoires in COVID-19. Study summary: Samples came from the United States, Italy and Spain, spanning acute and convalescent COVID-19. PBMCs, B-cell-depleted T cells, or T cells were the source of the cDNA or gDNA that made up the material.

The sequence came from an elderly woman with acute or convalescent COVID-19. The sequenced sample consisted of peripheral blood. The chain is built from TRBV25-1 and TRBJ2-1; D may be TRBD2 (6 bases). The CDR3 DNA sequence: TGTGCCAGCAGTAGCCGAGGGACTTACAATGAGCAGTTCTTC. Amino acid sequence: CASSSRGTYNEQFF.